The entry below describes one T cell receptor (beta chain). The donors comprised healthy bone marrow donors. This entry is derived from a study of cytomegalovirus exposure and HLA in healthy donors. The overall study: Unique TCRs numbering roughly 85 million, obtained from HLA-typed donors, made up an early data release.

The PCR had 60 Vbeta and 13 Jbeta primers. The protocol was immunoSEQ multiplex PCR, while the TCRdb copy is restricted to in-frame clones and leaves out a portion. Of about 120,000 clones in the sample, about 73% are singletons; the top ten hold less than 4%. The CDR3 runs to 14 residues. V lost 3 bases, J lost 4 bases, and 10 bases lay in between. Germline V gene data show CDR1 as ENHRY and CDR2 as SYGVKD. The sequenced material came from PBMCs. The source is a woman under 40 in good health and CMV-seropositive. The chain carries TRBV10-3 and TRBJ1-5; possibly TRBD1 for D (5 bases). The chain's CDR3 is CAISELGGNQPQHF. The DNA for the CDR3 is TGTGCCATCAGTGAATTGGGGGGAAATCAGCCCCAGCATTTT.